This T cell receptor (beta chain) was documented in a study of blood T cell repertoires in COVID-19. Germline V gives CDR1 WNHNN, CDR2 SYGVQD (reference sequence). J lost 3 bases, V lost 10 bases, and 20 bases had no gene match. This CDR3 is 17 amino acids long. The table came from immunoSEQ multiplex PCR; TCRdb's copy has only in-frame clones and leaves some out. The profile shows some 96,000 clones, 65% to 90% of them singletons. This clonotype was sampled from an elderly man with acute or convalescent COVID-19. The rearrangement links TRBV10-1 to TRBJ2-5; TRBD1 agrees at 7 bases. Sequenced: peripheral blood. The CDR3 nucleotides are TGCGCCAACCGAACTGACAGGGCGCCTGAGCTCGAAGAGACCCAGTACTTC. Translation gives CANRTDRAPELEETQYF.